This paragraph covers one T cell receptor beta chain sequence. Its antigen is as yet unknown. As to time point: recipient sample about 28 days before transplant, after cytoreduction. The data derive from a study of T cell clonotyping in hematopoietic cell transplantation. Profiling relied on immunoSEQ multiplex PCR, and the TCRdb table lists in-frame clones only, not all of them. The sample carries tens of thousands of clones, 85% recorded once. Study-wide results and caveats: Higher Inverse Simpson Index values in graft donor and pretransplant recipient predicted broader posttransplant TCR diversity. Pathologically expanded recipient clonotypes increased progressively from day 30 to day 180 as diversity fell.

The V gene's germline CDR1 is SGHDT and CDR2 YYEEEE. The CDR3 is made up of 16 amino acids. Losses at the gene ends were 0 bases for V and 0 bases for J; bases not matched to a gene: 1. This material consisted of peripheral blood mononuclear cells, taken before stem cell transplant. The chain carries TRBV5-6 and TRBJ2-2; 8 bases map to TRBD2. This receptor was identified in a man in his sixties with acute myeloid leukemia. Some clones in this sample may be carry-over from other donors' samples. CDR3 nucleotides: TGTGCCAGCAGCTTGGATAGCGGGGCGAACACCGGGGAGCTGTTTTTT. Amino acid sequence: CASSLDSGANTGELFF.